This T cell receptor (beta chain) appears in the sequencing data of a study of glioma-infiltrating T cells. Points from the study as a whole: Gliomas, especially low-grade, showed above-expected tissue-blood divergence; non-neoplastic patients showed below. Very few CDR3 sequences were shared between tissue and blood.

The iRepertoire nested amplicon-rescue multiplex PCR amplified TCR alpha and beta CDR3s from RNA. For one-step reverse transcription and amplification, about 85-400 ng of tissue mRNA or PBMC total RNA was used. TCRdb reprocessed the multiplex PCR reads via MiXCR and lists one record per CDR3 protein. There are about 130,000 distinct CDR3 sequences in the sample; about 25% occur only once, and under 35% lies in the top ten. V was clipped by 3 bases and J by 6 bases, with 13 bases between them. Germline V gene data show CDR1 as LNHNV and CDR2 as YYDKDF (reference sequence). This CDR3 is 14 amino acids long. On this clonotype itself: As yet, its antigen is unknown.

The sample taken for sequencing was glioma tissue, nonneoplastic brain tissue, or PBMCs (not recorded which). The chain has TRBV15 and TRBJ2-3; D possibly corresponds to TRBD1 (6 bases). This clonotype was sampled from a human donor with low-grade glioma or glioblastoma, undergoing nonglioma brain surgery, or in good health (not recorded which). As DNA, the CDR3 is TGTGCCACCAGCAGCTTAGACAGGTCCGATACGCAGTATTTT. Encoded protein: CATSSLDRSDTQYF.